This T cell receptor beta chain derives from a study of long-term antiretroviral therapy in people with HIV. Trimming stripped 2 bases from V and 2 bases from J, with 8 bases between. Germline CDR1 SGHDT, CDR2 YYEEEE. CDR3 length: 13 amino acids. The study, taken as a whole, reports: All blood samples came from the years 2004 to 2017, possibly under older ART regimens.

In the case of this clone: Its antigen is unidentified.

This was the immunoSEQ v3.0 assay at survey level. Data came from immunoSEQ multiplex PCR; TCRdb stores just in-frame clones and leaves some out. The sample carries about 10,000 clones, over 75% recorded once. The clonotype was recovered from a man aged 40-55 years with HIV. The chain joins TRBV5-6 to TRBJ2-7, with D perhaps matching TRBD2 (5 bases). Sequenced here: unsorted PBMCs, sampled 0.7 years after starting antiretroviral therapy. CDR3 sequence: CASSFGETYEQYF. DNA for the CDR3: TGTGCCAGCAGCTTCGGGGAGACCTACGAGCAGTACTTC.